Included here is one TCR beta chain sequence, with context. The antigen remains undetermined. Sequence at one end of the junction differs from germline and may be a read error. The sample belongs to a study of tumor and adjacent non-tumor tissue in lung cancer. Study observations and caveats: Tumor repertoires had a smaller top 100 clone share than normal lung.

A modified ARM-PCR protocol with three rounds of nested PCR amplified TCRbeta. MiXCR, applied by TCRdb to the multiplex PCR reads, yields one record per CDR3 protein. The sample yields roughly 120,000 distinct CDR3 sequences, approximately 84% seen once. No cell sorting was done before RNA was extracted from the tissue. The CDR3 runs to 15 residues. In germline, CDR1 is SGHAT, CDR2 FQNNGV. This chain uses TRBV11-2 with TRBJ1-3; D uncertain. Sequences were obtained from lung tumor tissue. The source of this sequence is a man in his 70s with non-small cell lung cancer. CDR3 bases: TGCGCCAGCAGCCACACGTGGACCCCTCGAAACACCATATATTTT. Its protein is CASSHTWTPRNTIYF.